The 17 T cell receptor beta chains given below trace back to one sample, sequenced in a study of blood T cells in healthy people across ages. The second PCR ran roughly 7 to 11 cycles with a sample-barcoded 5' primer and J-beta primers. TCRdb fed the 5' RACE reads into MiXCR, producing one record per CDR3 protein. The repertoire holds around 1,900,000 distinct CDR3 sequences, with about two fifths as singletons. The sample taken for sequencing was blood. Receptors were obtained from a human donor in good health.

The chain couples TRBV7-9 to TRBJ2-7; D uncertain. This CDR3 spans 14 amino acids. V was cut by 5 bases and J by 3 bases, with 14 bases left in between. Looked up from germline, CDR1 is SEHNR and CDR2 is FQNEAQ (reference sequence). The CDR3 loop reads CASSPGTHLYEQYF. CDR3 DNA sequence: TGTGCCAGCAGCCCAGGCACACACCTCTACGAGCAGTACTTC. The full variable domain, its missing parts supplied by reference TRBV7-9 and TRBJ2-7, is DTGVSQNPRHKITKRGQNVTFRCDPISEHNRLYWYRQTLGQGPEFLTYFQNEAQLEKSRLLSDRFSAERPKGSFSTLEIQRTEQGDSAMYLCASSPGTHLYEQYFGPGTRLTVT.

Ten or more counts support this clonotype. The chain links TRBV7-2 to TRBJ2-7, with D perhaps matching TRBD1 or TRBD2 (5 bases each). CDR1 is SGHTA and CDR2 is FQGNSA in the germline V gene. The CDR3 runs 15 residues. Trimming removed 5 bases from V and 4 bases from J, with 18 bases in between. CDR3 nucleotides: TGTGCCAGCAGCCTCTACCATCTTGGGGGATACGAGCAGTACTTC. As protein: CASSLYHLGGYEQYF.

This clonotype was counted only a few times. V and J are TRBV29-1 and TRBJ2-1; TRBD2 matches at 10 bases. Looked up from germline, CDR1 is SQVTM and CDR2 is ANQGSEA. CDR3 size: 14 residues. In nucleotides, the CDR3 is TGCAGTACCCTAGCGGGGGAATCCTACAATGAGCAGTTCTTC. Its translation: CSTLAGESYNEQFF.

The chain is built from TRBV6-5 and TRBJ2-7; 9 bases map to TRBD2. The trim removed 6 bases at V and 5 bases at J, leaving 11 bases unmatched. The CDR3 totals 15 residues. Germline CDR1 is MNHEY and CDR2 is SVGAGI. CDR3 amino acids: CASRDGLAGFHEQYF. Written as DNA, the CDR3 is TGTGCCAGCAGGGACGGGCTAGCGGGGTTCCACGAGCAGTACTTC.

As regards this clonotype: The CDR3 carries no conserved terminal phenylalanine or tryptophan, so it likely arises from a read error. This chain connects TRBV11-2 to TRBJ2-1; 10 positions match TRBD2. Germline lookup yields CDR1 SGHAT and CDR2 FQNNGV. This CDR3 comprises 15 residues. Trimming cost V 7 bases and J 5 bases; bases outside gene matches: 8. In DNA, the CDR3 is TGTGCCAGCACTTTCCTAGCGGGGGTCAACAATGAGCAGTTCTTA. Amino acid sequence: CASTFLAGVNNEQFL.

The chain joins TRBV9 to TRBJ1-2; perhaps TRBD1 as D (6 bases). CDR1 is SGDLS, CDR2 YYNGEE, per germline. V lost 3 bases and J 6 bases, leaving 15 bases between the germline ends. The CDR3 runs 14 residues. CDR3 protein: CASSGGAGWNGYTF. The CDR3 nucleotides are TGTGCCAGCAGCGGGGGGGCAGGGTGGAATGGCTACACCTTC. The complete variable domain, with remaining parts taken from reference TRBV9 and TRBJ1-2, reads DSGVTQTPKHLITATGQRVTLRCSPRSGDLSVYWYQQSLDQGLQFLIQYYNGEERAKGNILERFSAQQFPDLHSELNLSSLELGDSALYFCASSGGAGWNGYTFGSGTRLTVV.

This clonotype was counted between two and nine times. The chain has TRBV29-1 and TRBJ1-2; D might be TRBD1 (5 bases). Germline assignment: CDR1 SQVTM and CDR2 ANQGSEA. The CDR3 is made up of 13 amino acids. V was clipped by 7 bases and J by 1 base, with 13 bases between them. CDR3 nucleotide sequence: TGCAGCGCACAGGACGACTTTAACTATGGCTACACCTTC. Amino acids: CSAQDDFNYGYTF.

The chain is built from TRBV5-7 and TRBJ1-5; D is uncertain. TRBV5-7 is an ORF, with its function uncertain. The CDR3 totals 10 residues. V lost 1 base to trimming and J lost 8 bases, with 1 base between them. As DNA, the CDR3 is TGTGCCAGCAGCTTGAAGCCCCAGCATTTT. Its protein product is CASSLKPQHF.

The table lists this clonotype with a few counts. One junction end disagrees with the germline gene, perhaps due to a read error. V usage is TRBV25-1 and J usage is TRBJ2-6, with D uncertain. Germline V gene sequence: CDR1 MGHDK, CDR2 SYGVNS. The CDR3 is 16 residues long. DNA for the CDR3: TGTGCCGGCAGTGAGTCCCCCGGTTCGGGGGCCAACGTCCTGACTTTC. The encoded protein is CAGSESPGSGANVLTF.

The CDR3 DNA reads as TGTGCCAGCTCACCACAACTCGGACAGGGTATCTACAATGAGCAGTTCTTC. This codes for CASSPQLGQGIYNEQFF. The chain combines TRBV18 with TRBJ2-1; 8 bases map to TRBD1. The V gene end was trimmed by 1 base and the J gene end by 3 bases; junction bases not matched to a gene: 8. CDR3 size: 17 residues. Germline CDR1 reads KGHSH; CDR2 reads LQKENI.

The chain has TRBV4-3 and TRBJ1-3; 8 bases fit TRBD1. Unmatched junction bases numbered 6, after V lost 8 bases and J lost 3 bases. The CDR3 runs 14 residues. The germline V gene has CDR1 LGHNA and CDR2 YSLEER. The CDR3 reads CASGRTGFGNTIYF. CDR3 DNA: TGCGCCAGCGGACGGACAGGGTTTGGAAACACCATATATTTT.

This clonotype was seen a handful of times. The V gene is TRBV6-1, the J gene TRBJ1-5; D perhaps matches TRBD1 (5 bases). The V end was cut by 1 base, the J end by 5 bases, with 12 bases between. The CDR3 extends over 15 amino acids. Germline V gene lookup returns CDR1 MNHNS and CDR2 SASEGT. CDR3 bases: TGTGCCAGCAGTGAAGAGGGGACCTCCTATCAGCCCCAGCATTTT. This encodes CASSEEGTSYQPQHF.

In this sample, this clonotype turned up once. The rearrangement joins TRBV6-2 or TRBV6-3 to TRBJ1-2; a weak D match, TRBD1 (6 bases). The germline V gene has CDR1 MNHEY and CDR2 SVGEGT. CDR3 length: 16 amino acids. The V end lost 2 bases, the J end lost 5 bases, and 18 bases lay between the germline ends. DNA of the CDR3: TGTGCCAGCAGTTACCCTTCCCTACAGGGCGATTATGGCTACACCTTC. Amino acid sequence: CASSYPSLQGDYGYTF.

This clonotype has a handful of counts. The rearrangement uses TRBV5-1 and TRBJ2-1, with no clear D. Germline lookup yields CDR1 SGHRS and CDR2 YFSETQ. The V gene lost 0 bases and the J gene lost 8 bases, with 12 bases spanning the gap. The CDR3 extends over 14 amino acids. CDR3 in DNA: TGCGCCAGCAGCTTGGAGCAGCCATCCCATGAGCAGTTCTTC. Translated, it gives CASSLEQPSHEQFF.

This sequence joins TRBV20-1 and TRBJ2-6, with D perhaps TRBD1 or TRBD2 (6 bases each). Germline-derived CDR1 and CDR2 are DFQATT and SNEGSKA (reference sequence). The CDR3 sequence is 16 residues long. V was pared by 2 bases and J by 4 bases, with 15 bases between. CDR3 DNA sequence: TGCAGTGCTAGATCCGGGGGCGCAAGGGGGGCCAACGTCCTGACTTTC. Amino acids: CSARSGGARGANVLTF.

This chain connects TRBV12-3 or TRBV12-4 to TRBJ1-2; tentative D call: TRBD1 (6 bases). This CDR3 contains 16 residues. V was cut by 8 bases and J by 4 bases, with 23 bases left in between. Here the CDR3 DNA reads TGTGCCAGCGTACTCCCGGCTGGGGGGCGGATCTATGGCTACACCTTC. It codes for CASVLPAGGRIYGYTF.

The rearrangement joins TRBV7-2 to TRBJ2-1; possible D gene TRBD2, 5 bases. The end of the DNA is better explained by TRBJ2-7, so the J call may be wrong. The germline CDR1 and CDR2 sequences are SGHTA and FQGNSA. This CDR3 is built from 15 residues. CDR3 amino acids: CASSLDSSSYNEQYF. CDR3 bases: TGTGCCAGCAGCTTGGACTCCAGCTCCTACAATGAGCAGTACTTC.